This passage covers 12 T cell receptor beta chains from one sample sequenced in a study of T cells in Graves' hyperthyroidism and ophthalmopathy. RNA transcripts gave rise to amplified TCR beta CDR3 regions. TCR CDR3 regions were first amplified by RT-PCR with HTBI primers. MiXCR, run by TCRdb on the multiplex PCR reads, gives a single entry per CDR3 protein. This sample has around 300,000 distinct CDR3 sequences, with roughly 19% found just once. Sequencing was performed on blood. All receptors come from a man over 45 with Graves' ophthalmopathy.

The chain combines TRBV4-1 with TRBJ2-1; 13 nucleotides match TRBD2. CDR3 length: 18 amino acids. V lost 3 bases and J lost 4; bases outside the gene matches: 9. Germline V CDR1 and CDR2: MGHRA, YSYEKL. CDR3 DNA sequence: TGCGCCAGCAGCCAGGGACGGACTAGCGGGAGATTATACAATGAGCAGTTCTTC. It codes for CASSQGRTSGRLYNEQFF.

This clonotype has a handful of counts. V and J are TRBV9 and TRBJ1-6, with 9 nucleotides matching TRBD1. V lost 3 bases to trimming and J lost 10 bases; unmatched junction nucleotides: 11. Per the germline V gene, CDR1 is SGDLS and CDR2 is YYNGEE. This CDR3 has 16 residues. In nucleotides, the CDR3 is TGTGCCAGCAGCGCCCCGGGACAGGGAAATTACTCACCCCTCCACTTT. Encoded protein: CASSAPGQGNYSPLHF.

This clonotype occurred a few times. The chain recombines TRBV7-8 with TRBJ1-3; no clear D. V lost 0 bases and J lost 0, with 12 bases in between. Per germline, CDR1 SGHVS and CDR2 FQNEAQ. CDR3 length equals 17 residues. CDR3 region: CASSLALGITSGNTIYF. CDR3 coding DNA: TGTGCCAGCAGCTTAGCGTTGGGGATTACCTCTGGAAACACCATATATTTT.

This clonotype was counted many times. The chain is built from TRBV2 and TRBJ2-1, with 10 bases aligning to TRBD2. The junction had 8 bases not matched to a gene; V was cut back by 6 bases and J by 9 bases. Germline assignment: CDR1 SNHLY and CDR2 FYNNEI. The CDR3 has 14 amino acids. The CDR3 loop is CASRGSSGSLEQFF. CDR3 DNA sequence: TGTGCCAGCAGGGGGTCTAGCGGGAGCCTTGAGCAGTTCTTC.

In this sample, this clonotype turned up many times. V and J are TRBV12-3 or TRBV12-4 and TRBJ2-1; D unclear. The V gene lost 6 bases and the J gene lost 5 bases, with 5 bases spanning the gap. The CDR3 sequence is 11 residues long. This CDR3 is CASRTNNEQFF. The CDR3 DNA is TGTGCCAGCAGGACCAACAATGAGCAGTTCTTC.

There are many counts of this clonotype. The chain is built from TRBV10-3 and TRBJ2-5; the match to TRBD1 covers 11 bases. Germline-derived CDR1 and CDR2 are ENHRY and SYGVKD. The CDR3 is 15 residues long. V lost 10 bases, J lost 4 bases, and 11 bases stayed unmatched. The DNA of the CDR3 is TGTGCCACCTCCTCCACCGGGACAGGGGGAGAGACCCAGTACTTC. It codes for CATSSTGTGGETQYF.

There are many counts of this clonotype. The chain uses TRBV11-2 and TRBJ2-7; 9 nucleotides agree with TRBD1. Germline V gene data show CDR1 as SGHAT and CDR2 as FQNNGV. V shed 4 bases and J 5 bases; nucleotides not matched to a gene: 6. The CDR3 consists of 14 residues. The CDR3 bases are TGTGCCAGCAGCTCCGGGACAGGGTCCCACGAGCAGTACTTC. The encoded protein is CASSSGTGSHEQYF. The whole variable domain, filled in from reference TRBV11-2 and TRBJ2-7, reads EAGVAQSPRYKIIEKRQSVAFWCNPISGHATLYWYQQILGQGPKLLIQFQNNGVVDDSQLPKDRFSAERLKGVDSTLKIQPAKLEDSAVYLCASSSGTGSHEQYFGPGTRLTVT.

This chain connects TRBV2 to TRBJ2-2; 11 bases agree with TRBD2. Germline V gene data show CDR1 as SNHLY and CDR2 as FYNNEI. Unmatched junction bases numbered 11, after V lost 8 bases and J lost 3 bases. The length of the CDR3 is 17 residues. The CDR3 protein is CASEEGGTSGYTGELFF. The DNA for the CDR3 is TGTGCCAGCGAGGAGGGGGGGACTAGCGGATACACCGGGGAGCTGTTTTTT.

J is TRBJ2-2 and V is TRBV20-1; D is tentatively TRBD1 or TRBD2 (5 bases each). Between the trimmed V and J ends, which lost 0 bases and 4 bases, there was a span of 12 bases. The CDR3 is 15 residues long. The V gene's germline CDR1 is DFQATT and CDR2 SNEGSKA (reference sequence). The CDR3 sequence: CSARDRDGVTGELFF. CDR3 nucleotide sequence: TGCAGTGCTAGAGACAGGGACGGGGTCACCGGGGAGCTGTTTTTT.

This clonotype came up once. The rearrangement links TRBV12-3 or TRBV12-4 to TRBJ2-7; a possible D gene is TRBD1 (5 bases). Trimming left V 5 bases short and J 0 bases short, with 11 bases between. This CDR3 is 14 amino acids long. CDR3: CASSQQEASYEQYF. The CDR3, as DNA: TGTGCCAGCAGTCAACAGGAAGCCTCCTACGAGCAGTACTTC.

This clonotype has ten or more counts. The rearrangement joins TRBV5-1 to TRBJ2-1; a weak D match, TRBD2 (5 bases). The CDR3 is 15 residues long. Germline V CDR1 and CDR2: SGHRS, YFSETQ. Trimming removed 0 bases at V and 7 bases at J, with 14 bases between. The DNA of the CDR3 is TGCGCCAGCAGCTTGGAGCCCCTACTAGGGAATGAGCAGTTCTTC. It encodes CASSLEPLLGNEQFF.

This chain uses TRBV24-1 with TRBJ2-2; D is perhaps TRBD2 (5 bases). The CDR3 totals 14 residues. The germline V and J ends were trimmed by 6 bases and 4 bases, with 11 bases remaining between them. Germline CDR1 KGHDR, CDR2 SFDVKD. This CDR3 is CATSLGGGTGELFF. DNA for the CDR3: TGTGCCACCAGTCTGGGTGGAGGCACCGGGGAGCTGTTTTTT.